This note documents a single T cell receptor beta chain sequence. The antigen it recognizes is unknown. No base quality information exists; no much larger clone differs at one position. TCRbeta CDR3 regions were amplified from genomic DNA using the immunoSEQ Assay, a bias-controlled multiplex PCR. Regarding the original processing steps: The number of nucleated cells in each sample was estimated by amplification of reference gene primers within the assay. To quantify the absolute abundance of each unique TCRbeta CDR3 rearrangement, sequence reads were collapsed and filtered. For each sample, productive Simpson clonality was calculated as the square root of Simpson's diversity index over productive rearrangements. As stored in TCRdb, this immuneACCESS dataset retains in-frame rearrangements with V and J assigned. A fraction of the clones does not appear; measured against another copy, unresolved V genes explain less than half of the discrepancy, and the remainder lacks a known reason. V and J calls and clone size are as listed in that table; D and trimming were resolved from the DNA. For this sample the table gives under 450,000 clones, of which 88% were detected only once. Around 12% of the sample is taken by the ten largest.

This specimen comes from a study of blood T cell repertoires in COVID-19 (TCRdb year 2020). As for the study more broadly: Samples from collaborators originated in the United States, Italy and Spain and spanned both the acute and convalescent phases of COVID-19. Subjects who had been exposed to COVID-19, were actively infected with it, or had recovered from it provided the deeply sampled blood TCRbeta repertoires that made up the dataset. Samples came from the ongoing ImmuneRACE study (first 160 participants) plus 1,254 subjects from 6 global collaborators. Where HLA class I and class II types were available, the types were taken from metadata supplied by the sample provider, not from assay-based typing. The prospective study material was composed of cDNA or gDNA derived from T cells, B-cell-depleted T cells, or PBMCs. The repertoires were released in a freely available public database meant as a resource for research on the immune response to SARS-CoV-2. Sample metadata almost always included a de-identified subject ID, COVID-19 status, age in years and sex. Results the study describes overall, beyond this receptor: The amount of clinical and demographic metadata varied by source and participant and was provided uncurated.

Its CDR3 holds 16 amino acids, cysteine through phenylalanine. CDR3 DNA is the only sequence kept; it has 48 bases, read in frame from the first base. Relative to germline, V is missing 0 bases and J is missing 7 bases, with 9 bases of the junction outside any gene match. Based on the germline V gene, the CDR1 and CDR2 sequences are ENHRY and SYGVKD. In Seattle, one collaborating source enrolled patients while the infection was active and tracked those patients longitudinally over the course of disease. Each collaborating institution followed its own protocols to collect whole blood in K2EDTA tubes. For TCRbeta analysis, collaborators shipped samples as frozen whole blood, isolated PBMCs, or DNA extracted from either of those sample types.

The specimen sequenced was peripheral blood. The receptor was isolated from a woman between 45 and 65 years old with COVID-19, enrolled during active disease. The rearrangement combines TRBV10-3 with TRBJ1-5; a stretch of 7 junction bases matches TRBD1. The sequenced DNA: TGTGCCATCAGTGAGTCGGCTCGACAGGGAGGCCAGCCCCAGCATTTT. It is translated as CAISESARQGGQPQHF.